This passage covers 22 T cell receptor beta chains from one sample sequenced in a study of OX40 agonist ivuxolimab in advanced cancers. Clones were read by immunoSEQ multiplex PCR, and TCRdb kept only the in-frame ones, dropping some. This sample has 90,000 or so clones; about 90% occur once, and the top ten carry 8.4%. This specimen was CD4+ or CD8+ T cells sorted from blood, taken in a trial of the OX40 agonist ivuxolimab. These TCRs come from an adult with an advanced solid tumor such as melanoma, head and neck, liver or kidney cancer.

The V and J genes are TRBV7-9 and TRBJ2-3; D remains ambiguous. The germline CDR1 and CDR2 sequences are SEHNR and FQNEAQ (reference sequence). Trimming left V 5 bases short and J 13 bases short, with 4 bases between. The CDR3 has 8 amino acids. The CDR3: CASSPEYF. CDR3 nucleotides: TGTGCCAGCAGCCCAGAGTATTTT.

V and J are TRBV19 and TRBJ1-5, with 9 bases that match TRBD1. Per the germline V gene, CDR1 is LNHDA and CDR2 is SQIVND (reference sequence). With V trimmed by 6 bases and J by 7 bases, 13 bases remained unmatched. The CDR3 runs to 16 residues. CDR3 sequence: CASRMLWGQGYQPQHF. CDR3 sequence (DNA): TGTGCCAGTAGGATGTTGTGGGGACAGGGATACCAGCCCCAGCATTTT.

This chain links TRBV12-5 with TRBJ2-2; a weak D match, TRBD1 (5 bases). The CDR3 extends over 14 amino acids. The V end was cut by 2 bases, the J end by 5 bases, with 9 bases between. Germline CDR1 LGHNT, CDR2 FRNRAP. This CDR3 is CASGLLGETGELFF. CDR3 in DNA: TGTGCTAGTGGTTTGCTAGGGGAAACCGGGGAGCTGTTTTTT.

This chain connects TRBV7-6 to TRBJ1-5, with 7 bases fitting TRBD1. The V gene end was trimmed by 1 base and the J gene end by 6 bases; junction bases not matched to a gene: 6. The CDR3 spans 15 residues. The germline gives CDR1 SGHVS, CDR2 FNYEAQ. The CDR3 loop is CASSLVDRVGQPQHF. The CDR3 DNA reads TGTGCCAGCAGCTTAGTCGACAGGGTGGGTCAGCCCCAGCATTTT.

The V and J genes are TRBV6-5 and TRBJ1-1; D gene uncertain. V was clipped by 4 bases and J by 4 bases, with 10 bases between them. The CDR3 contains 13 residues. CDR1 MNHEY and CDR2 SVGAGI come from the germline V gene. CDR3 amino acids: CASSWGIGTEAFF. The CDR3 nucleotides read TGTGCCAGCAGTTGGGGTATAGGCACTGAAGCTTTCTTT.

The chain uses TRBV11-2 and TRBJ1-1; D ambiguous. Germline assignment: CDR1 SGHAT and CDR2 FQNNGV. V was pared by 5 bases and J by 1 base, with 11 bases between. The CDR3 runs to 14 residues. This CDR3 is CASSLRGGNTEAFF. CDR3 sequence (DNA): TGTGCCAGCAGCCTGCGAGGAGGGAACACTGAAGCTTTCTTT.

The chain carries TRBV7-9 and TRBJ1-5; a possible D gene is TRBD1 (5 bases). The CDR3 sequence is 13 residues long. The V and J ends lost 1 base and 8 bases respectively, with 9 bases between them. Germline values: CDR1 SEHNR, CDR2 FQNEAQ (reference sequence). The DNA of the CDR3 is TGTGCCAGCAGCTTAGTGGGACGGGAGCCCCAGCATTTT. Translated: CASSLVGREPQHF.

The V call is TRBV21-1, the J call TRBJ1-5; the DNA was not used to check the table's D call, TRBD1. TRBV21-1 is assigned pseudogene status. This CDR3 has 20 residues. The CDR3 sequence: CASIPPGGGPNPYSNQPQHF. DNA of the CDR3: TGTGCCAGCATCCCACCAGGAGGGGGCCCCAACCCGTATAGCAATCAGCCCCAGCATTTT.

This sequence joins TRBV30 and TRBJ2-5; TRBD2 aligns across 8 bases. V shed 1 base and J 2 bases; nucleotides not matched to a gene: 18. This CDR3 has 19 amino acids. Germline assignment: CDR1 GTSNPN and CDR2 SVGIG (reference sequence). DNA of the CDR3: TGTGCCTGGAGTGGTCCCCCCCGGGGGGGGCTTATGACTCAAGAGACCCAGTACTTC. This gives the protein CAWSGPPRGGLMTQETQYF.

In DNA form, the CDR3 reads TGCGCCAGCAGCCAAGATTTAGGGACAGAGGACAATGAGCAGTTCTTC. It is translated as CASSQDLGTEDNEQFF. The chain recombines TRBV4-3 with TRBJ2-1; TRBD1 agrees at 7 bases. CDR1 LGHNA and CDR2 YSLEER come from the germline V gene. The trim removed 0 bases at V and 5 bases at J, leaving 7 bases unmatched. This CDR3 region has 16 residues.

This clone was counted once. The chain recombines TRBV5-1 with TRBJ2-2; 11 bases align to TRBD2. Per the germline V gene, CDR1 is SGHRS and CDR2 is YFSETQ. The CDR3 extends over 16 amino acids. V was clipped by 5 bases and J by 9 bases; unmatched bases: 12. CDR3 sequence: CASRPPASGRFRELFF. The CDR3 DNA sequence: TGCGCCAGCAGGCCGCCGGCTAGCGGGAGGTTCAGGGAGCTGTTTTTT.

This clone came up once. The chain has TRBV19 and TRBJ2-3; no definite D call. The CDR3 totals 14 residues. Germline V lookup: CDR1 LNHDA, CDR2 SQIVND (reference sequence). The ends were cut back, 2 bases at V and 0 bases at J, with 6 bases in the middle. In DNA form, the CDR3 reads TGTGCCAGTAGTATATCAACTAGCACAGATACGCAGTATTTT. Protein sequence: CASSISTSTDTQYF.

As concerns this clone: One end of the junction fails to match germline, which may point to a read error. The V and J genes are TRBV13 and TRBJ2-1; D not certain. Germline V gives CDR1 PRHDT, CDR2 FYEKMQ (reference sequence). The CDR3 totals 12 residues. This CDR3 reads CATSVTITHPFF. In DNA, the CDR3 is TGTGCCACCAGCGTAACTATTACTCACCCGTTCTTC.

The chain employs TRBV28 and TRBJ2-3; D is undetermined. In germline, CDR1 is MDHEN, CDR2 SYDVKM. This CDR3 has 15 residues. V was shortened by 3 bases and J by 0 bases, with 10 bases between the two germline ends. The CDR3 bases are TGTGCCAGCAGTTTGGTTGATTCTAGCACAGATACGCAGTATTTT. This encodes CASSLVDSSTDTQYF.

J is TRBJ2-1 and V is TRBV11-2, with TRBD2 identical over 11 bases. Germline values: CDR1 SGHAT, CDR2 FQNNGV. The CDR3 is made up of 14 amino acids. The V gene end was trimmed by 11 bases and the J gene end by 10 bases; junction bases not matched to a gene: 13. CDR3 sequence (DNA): TGTGCCGGCGGGTTAGCGGGGGGGCGGCGGGAGCAGTTCTTC. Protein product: CAGGLAGGRREQFF.

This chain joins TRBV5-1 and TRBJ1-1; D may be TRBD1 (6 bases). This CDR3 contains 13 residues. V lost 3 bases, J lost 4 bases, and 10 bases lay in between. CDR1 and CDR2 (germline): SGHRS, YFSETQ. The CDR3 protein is CASSSQGSTEAFF. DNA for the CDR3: TGCGCCAGCAGCTCGCAGGGGAGCACTGAAGCTTTCTTT. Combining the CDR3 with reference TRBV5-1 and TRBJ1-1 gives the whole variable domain KAGVTQTPRYLIKTRGQQVTLSCSPISGHRSVSWYQQTPGQGLQFLFEYFSETQRNKGNFPGRFSGRQFSNSRSEMNVSTLELGDSALYLCASSSQGSTEAFFGQGTRLTVV.

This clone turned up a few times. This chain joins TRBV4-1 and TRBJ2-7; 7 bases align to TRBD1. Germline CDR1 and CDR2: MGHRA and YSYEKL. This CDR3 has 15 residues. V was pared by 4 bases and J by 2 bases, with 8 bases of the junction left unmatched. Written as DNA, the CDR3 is TGCGCCAGCAGCCTGAGGACAGGCGGGCCCTACGAGCAGTACGTC. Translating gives CASSLRTGGPYEQYV.

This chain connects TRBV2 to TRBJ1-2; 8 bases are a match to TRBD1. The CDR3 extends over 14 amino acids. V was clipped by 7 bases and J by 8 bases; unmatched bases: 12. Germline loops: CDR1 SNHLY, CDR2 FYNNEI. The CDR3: CASTEDRGPPGYTF. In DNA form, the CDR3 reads TGTGCCAGCACGGAAGACAGGGGCCCTCCGGGCTACACCTTC. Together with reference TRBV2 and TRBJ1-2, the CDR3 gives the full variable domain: EPEVTQTPSHQVTQMGQEVILRCVPISNHLYFYWYRQILGQKVEFLVSFYNNEISEKSEIFDDQFSVERPDGSNFTLKIRSTKLEDSAMYFCASTEDRGPPGYTFGSGTRLTVV.

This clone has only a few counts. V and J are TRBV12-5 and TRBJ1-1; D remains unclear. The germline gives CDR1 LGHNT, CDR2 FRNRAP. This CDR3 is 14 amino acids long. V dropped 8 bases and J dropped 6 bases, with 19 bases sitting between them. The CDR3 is CASSDGAILAEAFF. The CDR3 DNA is TGTGCTAGTTCCGATGGCGCTATTCTCGCTGAAGCTTTCTTT.

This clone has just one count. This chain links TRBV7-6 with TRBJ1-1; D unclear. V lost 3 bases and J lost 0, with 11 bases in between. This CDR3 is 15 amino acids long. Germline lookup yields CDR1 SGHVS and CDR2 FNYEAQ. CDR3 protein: CASSFEASMNTEAFF. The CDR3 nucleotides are TGTGCCAGCAGCTTTGAAGCCTCGATGAACACTGAAGCTTTCTTT.

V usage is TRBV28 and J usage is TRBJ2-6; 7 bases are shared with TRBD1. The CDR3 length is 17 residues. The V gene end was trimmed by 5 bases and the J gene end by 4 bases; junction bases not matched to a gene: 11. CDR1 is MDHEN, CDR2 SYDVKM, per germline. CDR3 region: CASSNQGEVSGANVLTF. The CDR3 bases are TGTGCCAGCAGTAATCAGGGGGAAGTCTCAGGGGCCAACGTCCTGACTTTC.

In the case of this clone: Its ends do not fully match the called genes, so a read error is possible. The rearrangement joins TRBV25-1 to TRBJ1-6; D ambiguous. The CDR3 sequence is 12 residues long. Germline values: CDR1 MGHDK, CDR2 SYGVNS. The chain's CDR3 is CASTYGGSSLHF. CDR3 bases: TGTGCCAGCACCTACGGAGGTTCATCCCTCCACTTT.